Below, 10 T cell receptor beta chains from the same sample are listed, as sequenced in a study of Ad26.COV2.S vaccination and SARS-CoV-2 variants. Specified treatment: 15 to 20 received Ad26.COV2.S at low or high dose, single or two shots; about 5 received placebo; per-sample allocation not given. Samples analyzed were those drawn on day 63 after the first vaccine or placebo injection. Clones were read by immunoSEQ multiplex PCR, and TCRdb kept only the in-frame ones, dropping some. Counted here are some 340,000 clones, just over 85% occurring once; the ten biggest clones make up around 2%. Sample: peripheral blood, taken in a trial of Ad26.COV2.S vaccine versus placebo. These TCRs come from a person between 18 and 59 years old who received the Ad26.COV2.S COVID-19 vaccine or a placebo.

J is TRBJ1-1 and V is TRBV5-4; the D is unclear. Germline V gives CDR1 SGHNT, CDR2 YYREEE (reference sequence). The CDR3 spans 14 residues. With 0 bases removed from V and 0 bases from J, the gap between germline ends came to 6 bases. The CDR3 spells CASSLAGMNTEAFF. For the CDR3, the DNA is TGTGCCAGCAGCTTGGCAGGCATGAACACTGAAGCTTTCTTT.

The J gene is TRBJ2-7, the V gene TRBV5-6, with 8 bases lining up with TRBD1. J gave up 3 bases and V 5 bases, and 7 bases lay outside the gene matches. This CDR3 region has 14 residues. CDR1 SGHDT and CDR2 YYEEEE come from the germline V gene. Here the CDR3 reads CASSTGTGLYEQYF. The CDR3, as DNA: TGTGCCAGCAGTACCGGGACAGGACTCTACGAGCAGTACTTC.

The chain has TRBV6-2 or TRBV6-3 and TRBJ1-2; no clear D. Germline assignment: CDR1 MNHEY and CDR2 SVGEGT. V was pared by 4 bases and J by 0 bases, with 9 bases between. CDR3 length: 14 residues. CDR3 in amino acids: CASSSLDTNYGYTF. The DNA of the CDR3 is TGTGCCAGCAGTTCTTTGGATACTAACTATGGCTACACCTTC.

The chain links TRBV9 to TRBJ1-2; D is uncertain. This CDR3 is built from 13 residues. Germline values: CDR1 SGDLS, CDR2 YYNGEE. V lost 7 bases and J 0 bases, leaving 10 bases between the germline ends. The CDR3 loop reads CASWSGSNYGYTF. The DNA for the CDR3 is TGTGCCAGCTGGTCAGGTTCTAACTATGGCTACACCTTC. Drawing the rest from reference TRBV9 and TRBJ1-2, the complete variable domain is DSGVTQTPKHLITATGQRVTLRCSPRSGDLSVYWYQQSLDQGLQFLIQYYNGEERAKGNILERFSAQQFPDLHSELNLSSLELGDSALYFCASWSGSNYGYTFGSGTRLTVV.

The chain employs TRBV3-1 (or the pseudogene TRBV3-2) and TRBJ2-1; TRBD1 matches 10 bases. This CDR3 spans 16 amino acids. V was clipped by 6 bases and J by 9 bases; unmatched bases: 14. Germline values: CDR1 LGHDT, CDR2 YNNKEL (reference sequence). CDR3 coding DNA: TGTGCCAGCAGTCGGGTAGTGAGACAGGGGGCAGGTGAGCAGTTCTTC. This translates into CASSRVVRQGAGEQFF.

The chain couples TRBV5-1 to TRBJ1-2; TRBD1 agrees at 8 bases. CDR1 SGHRS and CDR2 YFSETQ come from the germline V gene. Germline trimming cut 7 bases from V and 7 bases from J; bases unmatched to any gene: 12. The CDR3 runs 14 residues. For the CDR3, the DNA is TGCGCCAGCGGAAACCGACAGGGGCTGAGTGGCTACACCTTC. It codes for CASGNRQGLSGYTF. The complete variable domain, with remaining parts taken from reference TRBV5-1 and TRBJ1-2, reads KAGVTQTPRYLIKTRGQQVTLSCSPISGHRSVSWYQQTPGQGLQFLFEYFSETQRNKGNFPGRFSGRQFSNSRSEMNVSTLELGDSALYLCASGNRQGLSGYTFGSGTRLTVV.

The chain joins TRBV6-5 to TRBJ2-7; 14 nucleotides line up with TRBD2. CDR1 is MNHEY and CDR2 is SVGAGI in the germline V gene. V lost 6 bases, J lost 3 bases, and 4 bases stayed unmatched. The CDR3 has 15 amino acids. The CDR3 sequence: CASSEGTSGGYEQYF. The CDR3, as DNA: TGTGCCAGCAGCGAGGGGACTAGCGGGGGCTACGAGCAGTACTTC.

This clone showed up just once. The chain uses TRBV5-6 and TRBJ2-2; 7 positions match TRBD1. V lost 0 bases to trimming and J lost 5 bases; unmatched junction nucleotides: 4. The CDR3 has 15 amino acids. Germline CDR1 reads SGHDT; CDR2 reads YYEEEE. The CDR3 reads CASSLEGAWTGELFF. The CDR3 DNA reads as TGTGCCAGCAGCTTGGAGGGGGCGTGGACCGGGGAGCTGTTTTTT.

This clone was counted between two and nine times. The V and J genes are TRBV10-3 and TRBJ2-1; 7 bases align to TRBD1. V shed 7 bases, J shed 9 bases, and the junction held 15 bases outside the gene matches. Germline V gene data show CDR1 as ENHRY and CDR2 as SYGVKD. This CDR3 is built from 15 residues. CDR3 DNA sequence: TGTGCCATCACCCGTACCGGGACAGCCGGGCCTGAGCAGTTCTTC. This translates into CAITRTGTAGPEQFF.

This clone was seen a single time. The chain joins TRBV3-1 (or the pseudogene TRBV3-2) to TRBJ2-3; 9 bases align to TRBD2. The CDR3 length is 15 residues. Germline V gene sequence: CDR1 LGHDT, CDR2 YNNKEL (reference sequence). The ends lost 1 base at V and 3 bases at J; junction bases unmatched: 2. CDR3 sequence reads: CASSQAGLATDTQYF. As DNA, the CDR3 is TGTGCCAGCAGCCAAGCGGGACTAGCTACAGATACGCAGTATTTT.